This is a list of T cell receptor beta chains from one sample in a study of T cell responses to AZD1222 COVID-19 vaccine. Assay: immunoSEQ multiplex PCR; the TCRdb copy retains only in-frame clones and omits some. The table lists under 130,000 clones, around 90% of them singletons. The sequences come from peripheral blood, collected on day 0 of AZD1222 vaccination. These receptors came from an adult in good health. CDR3s include the opening cysteine and the closing phenylalanine or tryptophan. The D gene is left open where the match is weak. Rows give clone size only sometimes, using once, few, many, or a class for an expanded clone.

abundance	v_gene	d_gene	j_gene	CDR3aa	CDR3nt
.	TRBV24-1	.	TRBJ1-5	CATSVSNSNQPQHF	TGTGCCACCAGTGTCTCGAATAGCAATCAGCCCCAGCATTTT
.	TRBV24-1	.	TRBJ2-1	CATSDTNLPYNEQFF	TGTGCCACCAGTGACACCAACCTCCCCTACAATGAGCAGTTCTTC
.	TRBV7-6	TRBD1	TRBJ1-1	CASSSNRGVNTEAFF	TGTGCCAGCAGCTCAAACAGGGGGGTCAACACTGAAGCTTTCTTT
.	TRBV27	TRBD2	TRBJ2-1	CASSLWASGRASFF	TGTGCCAGCAGTTTGTGGGCTAGCGGGAGGGCGTCGTTCTTC
.	TRBV18	.	TRBJ2-5	CASSKGTQETQYF	TGTGCCAGCTCCAAAGGCACCCAAGAGACCCAGTACTTC
.	TRBV24-1	TRBD2	TRBJ2-1	CATSESSGSWFF	TGTGCCACCAGTGAATCTAGCGGGAGTTGGTTCTTC
.	TRBV27	TRBD2	TRBJ2-1	CASSGRTSSGNEQFF	TGTGCCAGCAGTGGTAGGACTAGCTCTGGCAATGAGCAGTTCTTC
.	TRBV5-4	.	TRBJ2-5	CASSLAAVQETQYF	TGTGCCAGCAGCTTGGCCGCAGTCCAAGAGACCCAGTACTTC
.	TRBV5-4	.	TRBJ2-7	CASSPPGVYEQYF	TGTGCCAGCAGCCCCCCGGGAGTATACGAGCAGTACTTC
few	TRBV4-1	.	TRBJ1-3	CASSQEGTRGFGNTIYF	TGCGCCAGCAGCCAGGAGGGGACACGGGGGTTTGGAAACACCATATATTTT
.	TRBV12-3/TRBV12-4	.	TRBJ1-1	CASSPGGVTAFF	TGTGCCAGCAGTCCGGGGGGTGTGACAGCTTTCTTT
.	TRBV15	.	TRBJ1-4	CATTPRDTNEKLFF	TGTGCCACGACCCCCAGGGACACTAATGAAAAACTGTTTTTT
.	TRBV7-8	.	TRBJ2-3	CASSLALIGTDTQYF	TGTGCCAGCAGCTTAGCCTTAATAGGGACAGATACGCAGTATTTT
once	TRBV18	.	TRBJ1-5	CASSPEDDNQPQHF	TGTGCCAGCTCACCTGAGGACGATAATCAGCCCCAGCATTTT
.	TRBV7-9	TRBD1	TRBJ2-7	CASSLDRGDGQYF	TGTGCCAGCAGCCTGGACAGGGGAGATGGGCAGTACTTC
.	TRBV6-5	TRBD2	TRBJ2-5	CASGPTSGRVETQYF	TGTGCCAGCGGTCCGACTAGCGGGAGAGTTGAGACCCAGTACTTC
few	TRBV5-1	TRBD1	TRBJ1-6	CASSSRDSNSPLHF	TGCGCCAGCAGCTCCCGGGACAGTAATTCACCCCTCCACTTT
.	TRBV6-5	.	TRBJ1-3	CASSATGNSGNTIYF	TGTGCCAGCAGCGCAACAGGCAACTCTGGAAACACCATATATTTT
.	TRBV3-1/TRBV3-2	TRBD1	TRBJ2-1	CASSQNTGVDEQFF	TGTGCCAGCAGCCAAAATACAGGGGTCGATGAGCAGTTCTTC
.	TRBV10-1	.	TRBJ2-2	CASMDRSTGELFF	TGCGCCAGCATGGACAGATCCACCGGGGAGCTGTTTTTT
.	TRBV7-3	.	TRBJ1-6	CASALGTSNSPLHF	TGTGCCAGCGCCCTCGGGACCTCTAATTCACCCCTCCACTTT
.	TRBV5-1	TRBD1	TRBJ2-1	CASSTRTGGSYNEQFF	TGCGCCAGCAGCACCAGGACAGGGGGCTCCTACAATGAGCAGTTCTTC
.	TRBV15	.	TRBJ1-1	CATSSPSGWGTEAFF	TGTGCCACCAGCAGTCCCTCCGGTTGGGGGACTGAAGCTTTCTTT
.	TRBV13	.	TRBJ2-7	CASRLRGGPYEQYF	TGTGCCAGCAGGCTAAGGGGGGGCCCCTACGAGCAGTACTTC
.	TRBV7-9	TRBD1	TRBJ1-1	CASSSNRGGMAEAFF	TGTGCCAGCAGCTCCAACAGGGGGGGAATGGCTGAAGCTTTCTTT
.	TRBV3-1/TRBV3-2	.	TRBJ2-7	CASSRGAYEQYF	TGTGCCAGCAGCCGGGGGGCGTACGAGCAGTACTTC
.	TRBV27	TRBD1	TRBJ1-2	CASSKDRGPPFYGYTF	TGTGCCAGCAGTAAGGACAGGGGTCCGCCGTTCTATGGCTACACCTTC
.	TRBV11-2	.	TRBJ2-3	CASSLMLTDTQYF	TGTGCCAGCAGCTTGATGCTCACAGATACGCAGTATTTT
.	TRBV7-3	.	TRBJ2-5	CASSLEVETQYF	TGTGCCAGCAGCTTAGAGGTAGAGACCCAGTACTTC
.	TRBV6-4	.	TRBJ1-3	CASSTKQGSGNTIYF	TGTGCCAGCAGTACCAAGCAGGGGTCTGGAAACACCATATATTTT
.	TRBV9	.	TRBJ2-1	CASSQRPGPGREQFF	TGTGCCAGCAGCCAGAGACCGGGCCCAGGACGCGAGCAGTTCTTC
.	TRBV7-2	TRBD1	TRBJ1-2	CASSLLLGRGDYGYTF	TGTGCCAGCAGCTTACTTTTGGGCAGGGGGGACTATGGCTACACCTTC
few	TRBV7-9	.	TRBJ2-5	CASSSWDGETQYF	TGTGCCAGCAGCTCCTGGGACGGAGAGACCCAGTACTTC